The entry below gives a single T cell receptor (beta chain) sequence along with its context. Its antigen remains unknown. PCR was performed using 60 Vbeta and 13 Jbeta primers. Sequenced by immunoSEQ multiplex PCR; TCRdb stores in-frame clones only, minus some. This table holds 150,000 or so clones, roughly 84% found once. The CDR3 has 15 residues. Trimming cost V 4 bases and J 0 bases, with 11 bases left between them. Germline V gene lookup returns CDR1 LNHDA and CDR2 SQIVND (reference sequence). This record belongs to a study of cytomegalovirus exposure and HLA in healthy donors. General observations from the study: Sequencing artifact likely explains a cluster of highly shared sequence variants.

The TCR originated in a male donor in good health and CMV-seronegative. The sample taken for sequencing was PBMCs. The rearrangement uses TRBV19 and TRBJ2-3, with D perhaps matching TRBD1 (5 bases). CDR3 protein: CASSTGHSSTDTQYF. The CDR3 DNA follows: TGTGCCAGTAGTACCGGACATTCTAGCACAGATACGCAGTATTTT.